The next 22 T cell receptor beta chains were all read from a single sample in a study of shared clonotypes between healthy human individuals. The repertoire was sequenced with immunoSEQ multiplex PCR; TCRdb's copy has only in-frame clones and lacks some. The table includes some 2,500,000 clones, just under 95% detected once. What was sequenced was naive CD4+ T cells from PBMCs. Subset indicated: CD45RA+ positively selected. The receptors shown here come from a man between 18 and 35 years old in good health. Some clones in this sample may be carry-over from other donors' samples.

The genes are TRBV7-8 and TRBJ1-2, with 12 nucleotides matching TRBD1. J lost 8 bases, V lost 1 base, and 14 bases had no gene match. The germline gives CDR1 SGHVS, CDR2 FQNEAQ. CDR3 size: 18 residues. CDR3: CASSLDWDRGRVVGGYTF. For the CDR3, the DNA is TGTGCCAGCAGCTTAGATTGGGACAGGGGGCGCGTAGTGGGAGGCTACACCTTC.

The chain recombines TRBV6-5 with TRBJ2-4; D is unclear. Looked up from germline, CDR1 is MNHEY and CDR2 is SVGAGI. V lost 2 bases, J lost 15 bases, and 11 bases lay in between. The CDR3 is made up of 11 amino acids. CDR3 DNA sequence: TGTGCCAGCAGTTACAAGGGTAGGACGTACTTC. It specifies CASSYKGRTYF.

This chain links TRBV9 with TRBJ2-3; D may be TRBD1 or TRBD2 (5 bases each). The CDR3 is made up of 14 amino acids. CDR1 SGDLS and CDR2 YYNGEE come from the germline V gene. V lost 1 base to trimming and J lost 1 base, with 7 bases between them. The CDR3 DNA reads as TGTGCCAGCAGCGTAATGGGGGGCACAGATACGCAGTATTTT. Amino acid sequence: CASSVMGGTDTQYF.

In this sample, this clone turned up once. The rearrangement uses TRBV25-1 and TRBJ1-2; D not resolved. The V end was cut by 4 bases, the J end by 3 bases, with 3 bases between. CDR1 and CDR2 from the germline V gene are MGHDK and SYGVNS. The CDR3 extends over 11 amino acids. This CDR3 is CASSVYYGYTF. The CDR3 bases are TGTGCCAGCAGTGTATACTATGGCTACACCTTC.

The sample holds a few counts of this clone. This sample also contains other DNA sequences that code for the same CDR3. The rearrangement links TRBV7-9 to TRBJ1-2, with 7 bases matching TRBD1. Losses at the gene ends were 3 bases for V and 4 bases for J; bases not matched to a gene: 2. The length of the CDR3 is 13 residues. Germline V gives CDR1 SEHNR, CDR2 FQNEAQ (reference sequence). Written as DNA, the CDR3 is TGTGCCAGCAGCTTCGACAGGGTCTATGGCTACACCTTC. Its translation is CASSFDRVYGYTF.

This clone has a single count. The V gene is TRBV10-1, the J gene TRBJ2-7; TRBD2 matches at 14 bases. V was clipped by 4 bases and J by 7 bases; unmatched bases: 6. Germline assignment: CDR1 WNHNN and CDR2 SYGVQD (reference sequence). The CDR3 covers 15 residues. CDR3 protein: CASSVGLAGVGEQYF. The CDR3 coding sequence is TGCGCCAGCAGTGTGGGACTAGCGGGAGTAGGAGAGCAGTACTTC.

The chain recombines TRBV9 with TRBJ1-4; no definite D call. The CDR3 covers 18 residues. V lost 0 bases to trimming and J lost 0 bases, with 15 bases between them. Per the germline V gene, CDR1 is SGDLS and CDR2 is YYNGEE. For the CDR3, the DNA is TGTGCCAGCAGCGTAGGGGGTGGAGTTGGGACAACTAATGAAAAACTGTTTTTT. This codes for CASSVGGGVGTTNEKLFF.

J is TRBJ1-5 and V is TRBV11-3, with D perhaps TRBD1 (5 bases). Between the trimmed V and J ends, which lost 1 base and 3 bases, there was a span of 16 bases. Germline values: CDR1 SGHNT, CDR2 YENEEA. This CDR3 comprises 17 residues. CDR3 DNA: TGTGCCAGCAGCTTAGGCGTCGGTGACAGTAACAATCAGCCCCAGCATTTT. Translating it yields CASSLGVGDSNNQPQHF.

The chain uses TRBV2 and TRBJ2-5, with 11 bases that match TRBD2. V lost 6 bases and J lost 0; bases outside the gene matches: 6. This CDR3 has 16 amino acids. Germline V gene sequence: CDR1 SNHLY, CDR2 FYNNEI. CDR3 sequence: CASSARLAGHQETQYF. The CDR3 nucleotides read TGTGCCAGCAGCGCCAGACTAGCGGGGCACCAAGAGACCCAGTACTTC.

This chain joins TRBV28 and TRBJ2-1, with 10 bases aligning to TRBD1. The CDR3 covers 15 residues. V shed 5 bases and J 4 bases; nucleotides not matched to a gene: 5. Per the germline V gene, CDR1 is MDHEN and CDR2 is SYDVKM. The CDR3 DNA sequence: TGTGCCAGCAGTCTACCGGGACAGGGGTACAATGAGCAGTTCTTC. Translation gives CASSLPGQGYNEQFF.

The rearrangement uses TRBV28 and TRBJ1-5; a possible D gene is TRBD1 (5 bases). Germline CDR1 reads MDHEN; CDR2 reads SYDVKM. The CDR3 runs to 15 residues. The V gene lost 7 bases and the J gene lost 0 bases, with 13 bases spanning the gap. CDR3 region: CASTGGTRSNQPQHF. In nucleotides, the CDR3 is TGTGCCAGCACCGGGGGAACTCGTAGCAATCAGCCCCAGCATTTT.

The V and J genes are TRBV29-1 and TRBJ2-4, with TRBD2 as a possible D gene (5 bases). CDR3 length: 13 residues. Trimming shortened V by 5 bases and J by 0 bases, and 8 bases separated the two germline ends. Germline V gene lookup returns CDR1 SQVTM and CDR2 ANQGSEA. The CDR3 DNA reads as TGCAGCGTTTGGACTTTAGCCAAAAACATTCAGTACTTC. Translated: CSVWTLAKNIQYF.

J is TRBJ1-4 and V is TRBV5-5; 9 bases map to TRBD1. Germline CDR1 reads SGHKS; CDR2 reads YYEKEE (reference sequence). Trimming cost V 3 bases and J 2 bases; bases outside gene matches: 5. CDR3 size: 16 residues. In nucleotides, the CDR3 is TGTGCCAGCAGCTACTACGACAGGGGGACTAATGAAAAACTGTTTTTT. Translating gives CASSYYDRGTNEKLFF.

The chain is built from TRBV5-4 and TRBJ2-2; D may be TRBD2 (5 bases). The CDR3 is made up of 15 amino acids. V gave up 0 bases and J gave up 5 bases, with 11 bases separating them. The V gene's germline CDR1 is SGHNT and CDR2 YYREEE (reference sequence). The CDR3 DNA reads as TGTGCCAGCAGCTTGGGCAGGTCGGGAACCGGGGAGCTGTTTTTT. Encoded protein: CASSLGRSGTGELFF.

This chain joins TRBV7-3 and TRBJ2-6; no clear D gene. V lost 5 bases and J lost 2, with 10 bases in between. Germline CDR1 and CDR2: SGHTA and FQGTGA. The CDR3 sequence is 15 residues long. CDR3 coding DNA: TGTGCCAGCAGCACACCCCTCGCTGGGGCCAACGTCCTGACTTTC. This translates into CASSTPLAGANVLTF.

Comment on this clone: Other DNA sequences in this sample translate to the same CDR3. The chain couples TRBV5-4 to TRBJ2-7, with D possibly being TRBD1 (5 bases). CDR3 size: 14 residues. Germline V gene data show CDR1 as SGHNT and CDR2 as YYREEE (reference sequence). Trimming removed 1 base from V and 0 bases from J, with 8 bases in between. The CDR3 coding sequence is TGTGCCAGCAGCTTGTCAGGGAACTCCTACGAGCAGTACTTC. Translation: CASSLSGNSYEQYF.

The CDR3 protein is CASSLERGGLRHEQFF. The CDR3 DNA is TGTGCCAGCAGCTTGGAGAGGGGAGGCCTAAGGCATGAGCAGTTCTTC. The chain is built from TRBV5-4 and TRBJ2-1, with D maybe TRBD2 (6 bases). The CDR3 totals 16 residues. Germline V gene sequence: CDR1 SGHNT, CDR2 YYREEE (reference sequence). The ends were cut back, 0 bases at V and 8 bases at J, with 18 bases in the middle.

This clone was found once. The chain is built from TRBV28 and TRBJ2-1, with D perhaps given as TRBD1 or TRBD2 (5 bases each). The CDR3 consists of 11 residues. V shed 8 bases and J shed 14 bases, with 16 bases lying between them. Germline V gene lookup returns CDR1 MDHEN and CDR2 SYDVKM. CDR3 nucleotides: TGTGCCAGCGAGATGACCGGGACGAAGTTCTTC. Translated, it gives CASEMTGTKFF.

This chain connects TRBV2 to TRBJ2-5, with D hard to call. Germline CDR1 and CDR2: SNHLY and FYNNEI. CDR3 length: 12 residues. Trimming pared 8 bases from V and 5 bases from J, leaving 12 bases between. The CDR3 region is CASQFMGETQYF. CDR3 in DNA: TGTGCCAGCCAGTTCATGGGGGAGACCCAGTACTTC.

The chain's CDR3 is CASSYSQGLEQYF. CDR3 bases: TGTGCCAGCAGTTACTCACAGGGCCTCGAGCAGTACTTC. V usage is TRBV6-5 and J usage is TRBJ2-7; D possibly corresponds to TRBD1 (6 bases). V shed 0 bases and J shed 6 bases, with 9 bases lying between them. The CDR3 contains 13 residues. Germline CDR1 is MNHEY and CDR2 is SVGAGI.

In its sample, this clone was seen a few times. Distinct nucleotide sequences in the sample also encode this CDR3. V and J are TRBV18 and TRBJ1-1; D may be TRBD1 (5 bases). CDR1 is KGHSH and CDR2 is LQKENI in the germline V gene. V was pared by 2 bases and J by 2 bases, with 9 bases between. This CDR3 spans 14 amino acids. This chain's CDR3 is CASSPNGGNTEAFF. CDR3 nucleotides: TGTGCCAGCTCACCAAACGGGGGTAACACTGAAGCTTTCTTT.

The chain uses TRBV2 and TRBJ2-3; D perhaps matches TRBD2 (6 bases). The V end lost 6 bases, the J end lost 0 bases, and 19 bases lay between the germline ends. Germline-derived CDR1 and CDR2 are SNHLY and FYNNEI. The CDR3 loop spans 17 amino acids. CDR3 amino acids: CASRAELAEISTDTQYF. As DNA, the CDR3 is TGTGCCAGCAGAGCGGAACTAGCAGAGATTAGCACAGATACGCAGTATTTT.